These 14 T cell receptor beta chains share one sample of origin, sequenced in a study of spatial heterogeneity in lung cancer. Each CDR3 protein gets one entry after TCRdb re-called the 5' RACE reads with MiXCR. The sample consists of 110,000 or so distinct CDR3 sequences, less than 14% of them appearing once. Regarding time point: blood at routine non-recurrence follow-up after resection. The sample consisted of PBMCs, taken at follow-up. The receptors come from a female donor with early-stage non-small cell lung cancer.

This clonotype was counted a few times. The chain links TRBV6-2 or TRBV6-3 to TRBJ2-6; TRBD1 agrees at 7 bases. This CDR3 spans 18 amino acids. The germline gives CDR1 MNHEY, CDR2 SVGEGT. J lost 0 bases, V lost 6 bases, and 11 bases had no gene match. The CDR3 spells CASRRPGQPLSGANVLTF. In nucleotides, the CDR3 is TGTGCCAGCAGGAGACCGGGACAGCCGCTCTCTGGGGCCAACGTCCTGACTTTC.

This clonotype was observed a few times. The chain carries TRBV28 and TRBJ2-4, with TRBD1 identical over 8 bases. The ends lost 6 bases at V and 7 bases at J; junction bases unmatched: 8. The germline V gene has CDR1 MDHEN and CDR2 SYDVKM. The CDR3 consists of 14 residues. CDR3 in amino acids: CASSKTGVGNIQYF. The CDR3 DNA sequence: TGTGCCAGCAGCAAGACAGGGGTCGGGAACATTCAGTACTTC.

The rearrangement links TRBV7-2 to TRBJ2-5; D is perhaps TRBD1 (6 bases). Germline CDR1 reads SGHTA; CDR2 reads FQGNSA. V lost 2 bases, J lost 5 bases, and 18 bases lay in between. The CDR3 contains 16 residues. The CDR3 spells CASSLFVLGARETQYF. CDR3 coding DNA: TGTGCCAGCAGCTTATTTGTGTTGGGGGCGCGGGAGACCCAGTACTTC.

In its sample, this clonotype was seen a few times. The rearrangement joins TRBV5-1 to TRBJ2-3; TRBD1 agrees at 7 bases. The germline CDR1 and CDR2 sequences are SGHRS and YFSETQ. The length of the CDR3 is 14 residues. J gave up 2 bases and V 4 bases, and 4 bases lay outside the gene matches. The CDR3 reads CASSTTGYTDTQYF. The CDR3 coding sequence is TGCGCCAGCAGCACGACAGGGTACACAGATACGCAGTATTTT.

This chain connects TRBV19 to TRBJ2-5, with D perhaps being TRBD1 or TRBD2 (6 bases each). This CDR3 has 16 amino acids. CDR1 LNHDA and CDR2 SQIVND come from the germline V gene (reference sequence). V was cut by 3 bases and J by 7 bases, with 21 bases left in between. The CDR3 DNA is TGTGCCAGTAGTATGGGAGGAATTTGGGGGCGCGGGACCCAGTACTTC. Translation: CASSMGGIWGRGTQYF.

This clonotype has just one count. The V and J genes are TRBV19 and TRBJ1-1; D uncertain. Trimming stripped 1 base from V and 4 bases from J, with 13 bases between. This CDR3 is 15 amino acids long. Germline V gene sequence: CDR1 LNHDA, CDR2 SQIVND (reference sequence). The CDR3 DNA follows: TGTGCCAGTAGTATAGTTCTCGGCGGATCCACTGAAGCTTTCTTT. It is translated as CASSIVLGGSTEAFF.

This clonotype was counted between two and nine times. The genes are TRBV29-1 and TRBJ2-7; D remains ambiguous. From germline, CDR1 is SQVTM and CDR2 ANQGSEA. CDR3 length: 10 amino acids. V lost 4 bases and J lost 5, with 6 bases in between. The CDR3 nucleotides read TGCAGCGTTGGGGTCCACGAGCAGTACTTC. Protein product: CSVGVHEQYF.

The chain joins TRBV12-3 or TRBV12-4 to TRBJ1-2; D unresolved. The CDR3 is 15 residues long. Trimming took 6 bases from V and 4 from J, leaving 18 bases between them. The CDR3 is CASSHSVSGSYGYTF. The DNA of the CDR3 is TGTGCCAGCAGCCACAGCGTTTCTGGGTCCTATGGCTACACCTTC.

This clonotype was observed a few times. This sequence joins TRBV12-3 or TRBV12-4 and TRBJ2-1, with 11 bases fitting TRBD2. The ends lost 3 bases at V and 8 bases at J; junction bases unmatched: 6. This CDR3 spans 15 amino acids. Here the CDR3 DNA reads TGTGCCAGCAGTTTCCCCACTAGCGGGAGCTATGAGCAGTTCTTC. It encodes CASSFPTSGSYEQFF.

The chain combines TRBV28 with TRBJ1-3; tentatively, D is TRBD1 (6 bases). Trimming took off 5 bases at V and 5 bases at J, with 16 bases between the two ends. CDR1 MDHEN and CDR2 SYDVKM come from the germline V gene. This CDR3 comprises 15 residues. CDR3 sequence reads: CASSPDRSKRNTIYF. In DNA form, the CDR3 reads TGTGCCAGCAGTCCCGACAGGTCCAAACGAAACACCATATATTTT.

This clonotype was seen a few times. The chain uses TRBV6-1 and TRBJ2-5, with 11 bases identical to TRBD1. V shed 1 base, J shed 5 bases, and the junction held 3 bases outside the gene matches. The CDR3 totals 15 residues. Germline V gene data show CDR1 as MNHNS and CDR2 as SASEGT. As DNA, the CDR3 is TGTGCCAGCAGTGAAGGGACAGGGGGCGTCGAGACCCAGTACTTC. Protein sequence: CASSEGTGGVETQYF.

A remark on this clonotype: One junction end does not reproduce the germline sequence, and a read error may be involved. This CDR3 reads CASTTQRGPRDF. In DNA, the CDR3 is TGTGCCAGCACTACTCAGAGGGGCCCCCGTGATTTT. The chain has TRBV28 and TRBJ2-3, with D perhaps given as TRBD1 or TRBD2 (5 bases each). CDR1 and CDR2 (germline): MDHEN, SYDVKM. This CDR3 region has 12 residues.

This clonotype appeared a few times. V gene TRBV5-4 combines with J gene TRBJ1-2; D may be TRBD1 (6 bases). V dropped 0 bases and J dropped 6 bases, with 15 bases sitting between them. Looked up from germline, CDR1 is SGHNT and CDR2 is YYREEE (reference sequence). The CDR3 has 15 amino acids. The CDR3 sequence is CASSLAHRVLNGYTF. The CDR3 nucleotides read TGTGCCAGCAGCTTGGCCCACAGGGTGTTGAATGGCTACACCTTC.

This clonotype turned up a few times. This sequence joins TRBV28 and TRBJ2-4; D is possibly TRBD2 (5 bases). The V end lost 7 bases, the J end lost 0 bases, and 10 bases lay between the germline ends. The CDR3 runs 14 residues. The germline gives CDR1 MDHEN, CDR2 SYDVKM. The DNA of the CDR3 is TGTGCCAGCAATGAGGGAATAGCCAAAAACATTCAGTACTTC. Protein: CASNEGIAKNIQYF.